This is a list of T cell receptor beta chains from one sample in a study of cytomegalovirus exposure and HLA in healthy donors. TCRdb keeps only in-frame clones here, not all; method: immunoSEQ multiplex PCR. The sample has 100,000 to 150,000 clones, around 77% seen once. The sequenced sample consisted of PBMCs. All receptors come from a woman aged 60-70 years in good health and CMV-seronegative. The CDR3 runs from the conserved cysteine through the conserved F or W. Fields, in order: D gene, V gene, CDR3 length, clone size, J gene, CDR3 protein, CDR3 DNA. The D gene is left open where the match is weak. Clone size is given for some rows only: seen once, a few or many times, or a class if the clone is expanded.

>TRBD2|TRBV18|16|NA|TRBJ2-1
CASSPRASGGQGEQFF
TGTGCCAGCTCACCACGGGCTAGCGGGGGGCAGGGTGAGCAGTTCTTC
>NA|TRBV29-1|11|NA|TRBJ2-7
CSVGHYYEQYF
TGCAGCGTTGGGCACTACTACGAGCAGTACTTC
>TRBD1|TRBV30|13|NA|TRBJ1-6
CAWHRGLNSPLHF
TGTGCCTGGCACAGGGGCCTAAATTCACCCCTCCACTTT
>NA|TRBV19|14|NA|TRBJ1-3
CASSGRQDPATIYF
TGTGCCAGTAGTGGGAGACAGGACCCAGCCACCATATATTTT
>TRBD1|TRBV9|15|NA|TRBJ1-1
CASSVVGQGNTEAFF
TGTGCCAGCAGCGTAGTGGGACAGGGGAACACTGAAGCTTTCTTT
>NA|TRBV7-6|17|NA|TRBJ1-2
CASSPREGGQNSCGYTF
TGTGCCAGCAGCCCCCGGGAGGGCGGACAAAACTCCTGCGGCTACACCTTC
>NA|TRBV29-1|15|NA|TRBJ2-3
CSVEGGASGPDTQYF
TGCAGCGTTGAAGGGGGAGCGAGTGGGCCAGATACGCAGTATTTT
>TRBD2|TRBV11-3|14|NA|TRBJ2-1
CASSPQREKNEQFF
TGTGCCAGCAGCCCCCAGCGGGAGAAGAATGAGCAGTTCTTC
>TRBD2|TRBV9|16|NA|TRBJ2-1
CASSLTLAGATNEQFF
TGTGCCAGCAGCCTCACACTAGCGGGGGCCACTAATGAGCAGTTCTTC
>TRBD1|TRBV5-1|15|NA|TRBJ1-6
CASSTGQVDNSPLHF
TGCGCCAGCAGCACAGGACAGGTTGATAATTCACCCCTCCACTTT
>NA|TRBV27|14|NA|TRBJ1-5
CASRTSGSNQPQHF
TGTGCCAGCAGGACGTCAGGTAGCAATCAGCCCCAGCATTTT
>NA|TRBV7-3|15|once|TRBJ2-2
CASSLIAANTGELFF
TGTGCCAGCAGCTTAATAGCGGCGAACACCGGGGAGCTGTTTTTT
>TRBD1|TRBV28|15|NA|TRBJ1-1
CASSLPRTGSSEAFF
TGTGCCAGCAGTTTACCTCGGACAGGATCCTCTGAAGCTTTCTTT
>NA|TRBV7-8|18|NA|TRBJ2-2
CASSSTGGIALNTGELFF
TGTGCCAGCAGCTCAACTGGGGGGATAGCCCTGAACACCGGGGAGCTGTTTTTT
>NA|TRBV7-9|14|NA|TRBJ1-2
CASSPPQGHYGYTF
TGTGCCAGCAGCCCACCACAGGGACACTATGGCTACACCTTC
>NA|TRBV7-9|13|NA|TRBJ2-7
CASSLEGSAEQYF
TGTGCCAGCAGCTTGGAGGGGTCCGCCGAGCAGTACTTC
>TRBD1|TRBV27|16|NA|TRBJ1-6
CASRPQDRGDNSPLHF
TGTGCCAGCAGGCCCCAGGACAGGGGGGATAATTCACCCCTCCACTTT
>TRBD1|TRBV6-1|13|once|TRBJ2-7
CASRGDRDYEQYF
TGTGCCAGCCGGGGGGACAGGGACTACGAGCAGTACTTC
>TRBD2|TRBV28|16|NA|TRBJ2-3
CASSTTTSGLTDTQYF
TGTGCCAGCAGTACCACGACTAGCGGGCTCACAGATACGCAGTATTTT
>TRBD1|TRBV6-5|15|NA|TRBJ2-7
CASYSLAGGSYEQYF
TGTGCCAGCTACTCACTGGCAGGGGGCTCCTACGAGCAGTACTTC
>TRBD1|TRBV7-6|18|NA|TRBJ1-4
CASSPVAGGESGYEKLFF
TGTGCCAGCAGCCCGGTGGCAGGGGGCGAATCAGGTTATGAAAAACTGTTTTTT
>NA|TRBV9|14|NA|TRBJ1-1
CASSSRQVNTEAFF
TGTGCCAGCAGCTCGCGACAGGTGAACACTGAAGCTTTCTTT
>TRBD1|TRBV15|17|NA|TRBJ1-5
CATSSLRDRAYNQPQHF
TGTGCCACCAGCAGCCTCCGGGACAGGGCTTACAATCAGCCCCAGCATTTT
>NA|TRBV6-6|14|few|TRBJ1-1
CASAGSSPNTEAFF
TGTGCCAGCGCGGGGTCTTCCCCTAACACTGAAGCTTTCTTT
>NA|TRBV7-3|16|NA|TRBJ2-2
CASSSQPAVNTGELFF
TGTGCCAGCAGCTCCCAACCAGCGGTGAACACCGGGGAGCTGTTTTTT